The 20 T cell receptor beta chains in this list originate from one sample, sequenced in a study of blood T cell repertoires in COVID-19. This table comes from immunoSEQ multiplex PCR, and its TCRdb copy is limited to in-frame clones, with some not included. The table includes approximately 190,000 clones, around 80% detected once. Sequenced input: peripheral blood. Receptors were obtained from a man aged 25-45 years with active or convalescent COVID-19.

The rearrangement links TRBV3-1 (or the pseudogene TRBV3-2) to TRBJ2-2; the match to TRBD2 covers 9 bases. CDR3 length: 16 amino acids. The J segment lost 0 bases and the V segment lost 4 bases, leaving 3 bases of the junction unmatched. Germline V CDR1 and CDR2: LGHDT, YNNKEL (reference sequence). CDR3 nucleotide sequence: TGTGCCAGCAGCCTCATAGCGGGAGCGAACACCGGGGAGCTGTTTTTT. This translates into CASSLIAGANTGELFF.

This clone was counted once. The rearrangement links TRBV7-8 to TRBJ1-2, with TRBD1 identical over 8 bases. The J segment lost 4 bases and the V segment lost 1 base, leaving 5 bases of the junction unmatched. This CDR3 spans 15 amino acids. Germline loops: CDR1 SGHVS, CDR2 FQNEAQ. In DNA form, the CDR3 reads TGTGCCAGCAGCTTAGGAGGACAGGGAGCCTATGGCTACACCTTC. It codes for CASSLGGQGAYGYTF.

This rearrangement joins TRBV7-9 to TRBJ1-5, with D maybe TRBD1 (6 bases). The germline CDR1 and CDR2 sequences are SEHNR and FQNEAQ (reference sequence). The CDR3 has 15 residues. The V end was cut by 5 bases, the J end by 1 base, with 12 bases between. CDR3 residues: CASSQGSSSNQPQHF. In nucleotides, the CDR3 is TGTGCCAGCAGCCAGGGGAGTAGCAGCAATCAGCCCCAGCATTTT. The whole variable domain, remainder taken from reference TRBV7-9 and TRBJ1-5, is DTGVSQNPRHKITKRGQNVTFRCDPISEHNRLYWYRQTLGQGPEFLTYFQNEAQLEKSRLLSDRFSAERPKGSFSTLEIQRTEQGDSAMYLCASSQGSSSNQPQHFGDGTRLSIL.

V gene TRBV19 combines with J gene TRBJ2-3; 9 bases match TRBD2. Germline V gene lookup returns CDR1 LNHDA and CDR2 SQIVND (reference sequence). CDR3 length: 16 amino acids. J gave up 5 bases and V 5 bases, and 11 bases lay outside the gene matches. CDR3 protein: CASSVIAGGLRDTQYF. The CDR3 DNA reads TGTGCCAGTAGTGTCATCGCGGGAGGGCTCAGAGATACGCAGTATTTT.

V is TRBV11-3 and J is TRBJ2-7; 9 bases fit TRBD1. Germline V gives CDR1 SGHNT, CDR2 YENEEA. Trimming cost V 5 bases and J 6 bases; bases outside gene matches: 8. The CDR3 extends over 14 amino acids. The CDR3 coding sequence is TGTGCCAGCAGCCCACGGGACAGGGTACGCGAGCAGTACTTC. This encodes CASSPRDRVREQYF. Variable domain in full (rest from reference TRBV11-3 and TRBJ2-7): EAGVVQSPRYKIIEKKQPVAFWCNPISGHNTLYWYLQNLGQGPELLIRYENEEAVDDSQLPKDRFSAERLKGVDSTLKIQPAELGDSAVYLCASSPRDRVREQYFGPGTRLTVT.

This chain uses TRBV19 with TRBJ2-3; 14 nucleotides align to TRBD2. The V and J ends lost 2 bases and 4 bases, in that order; junction bases with no gene match: 11. Germline V gene lookup returns CDR1 LNHDA and CDR2 SQIVND (reference sequence). This CDR3 comprises 19 residues. Here the CDR3 reads CASSIPRGTSGRAADTQYF. The DNA for the CDR3 is TGTGCCAGTAGTATACCCCGGGGGACTAGCGGGAGAGCGGCAGATACGCAGTATTTT.

This sequence joins TRBV5-8 and TRBJ2-2; 8 positions agree with TRBD1. The germline CDR1 and CDR2 sequences are SGHTS and YDEGEE. The trim removed 4 bases at V and 5 bases at J, leaving 7 bases unmatched. The CDR3 totals 15 residues. CDR3 residues: CASSPGGIFTGELFF. CDR3 bases: TGTGCCAGCAGCCCAGGGGGCATATTTACCGGGGAGCTGTTTTTT.

This clone was seen a few times. The chain has TRBV19 and TRBJ1-1; no firm D call. V was pared by 3 bases and J by 2 bases, with 10 bases between. Germline-derived CDR1 and CDR2 are LNHDA and SQIVND (reference sequence). The CDR3 contains 14 residues. CDR3 sequence reads: CASSIPSLNTEAFF. CDR3 nucleotide sequence: TGTGCCAGTAGTATCCCCTCCTTAAACACTGAAGCTTTCTTT.

The chain links TRBV5-4 to TRBJ2-7, with TRBD2 matching 13 bases. Looked up from germline, CDR1 is SGHNT and CDR2 is YYREEE (reference sequence). The CDR3 consists of 14 residues. J was trimmed by 3 bases and V by 4 bases; bases with no gene match: 1. The CDR3 DNA sequence: TGTGCCAGCAGCAGGACTAGCGGGGGCTACGAGCAGTACTTC. This gives the protein CASSRTSGGYEQYF. Full variable domain (outside the CDR3, taken from reference TRBV5-4 and TRBJ2-7): ETGVTQSPTHLIKTRGQQVTLRCSSQSGHNTVSWYQQALGQGPQFIFQYYREEENGRGNFPPRFSGLQFPNYSSELNVNALELDDSALYLCASSRTSGGYEQYFGPGTRLTVT.

This CDR3 is CASSFDRDPEAFF. DNA for the CDR3: TGTGCCAGCAGCTTTGACAGGGACCCTGAAGCTTTCTTT. The chain is built from TRBV5-5 and TRBJ1-1, with 7 bases fitting TRBD1. The CDR3 extends over 13 amino acids. Trimming took 2 bases from V and 6 from J; bases not matched to a gene: 4. Germline V CDR1 and CDR2: SGHKS, YYEKEE (reference sequence).

This clone was seen a few times. This sequence joins TRBV7-2 and TRBJ1-5; 7 bases match TRBD1. Germline loops: CDR1 SGHTA, CDR2 FQGNSA. This CDR3 is 15 amino acids long. Losses at the gene ends were 1 base for V and 3 bases for J; bases not matched to a gene: 3. CDR3 region: CASSLGQGPNQPQHF. CDR3 sequence (DNA): TGTGCCAGCAGCTTAGGACAGGGCCCCAATCAGCCCCAGCATTTT.

This clone was detected a few times. The chain uses TRBV5-6 and TRBJ1-6, with a possible D match to TRBD1 (5 bases). The CDR3 runs to 16 residues. The germline V gene encodes CDR1 SGHDT and CDR2 YYEEEE. V lost 0 bases, J lost 6 bases, and 13 bases lay in between. The CDR3 is CASSLGQPLGNSPLHF. The CDR3 DNA is TGTGCCAGCAGCTTGGGACAGCCCTTGGGTAATTCACCCCTCCACTTT.

The J gene is TRBJ1-2, the V gene TRBV19; TRBD1 is a possible D gene (5 bases). This CDR3 is 14 amino acids long. Germline CDR1 is LNHDA and CDR2 is SQIVND (reference sequence). The V and J ends lost 3 bases and 2 bases respectively, with 10 bases between them. CDR3 region: CASSIWGRNYGYTF. The CDR3 coding sequence is TGTGCCAGTAGTATTTGGGGCAGGAACTATGGCTACACCTTC.

The chain uses TRBV4-1 and TRBJ1-2; the match to TRBD1 covers 9 bases. The germline CDR1 and CDR2 sequences are MGHRA and YSYEKL. This CDR3 comprises 15 residues. With V trimmed by 4 bases and J by 3 bases, 6 bases remained unmatched. The DNA of the CDR3 is TGCGCCAGCAGCCCGGGACAGGGATGGGACTATGGCTACACCTTC. Residues: CASSPGQGWDYGYTF.

The rearrangement links TRBV4-1 to TRBJ1-4; possibly TRBD1 for D (5 bases). Germline values: CDR1 MGHRA, CDR2 YSYEKL. This CDR3 comprises 17 residues. V gave up 0 bases and J gave up 0 bases, with 11 bases separating them. CDR3 amino acids: CASSQDSREATNEKLFF. As DNA, the CDR3 is TGCGCCAGCAGCCAAGACTCCAGGGAAGCAACTAATGAAAAACTGTTTTTT.

This clone occurred once. V and J are TRBV2 and TRBJ2-5, with 10 bases that match TRBD1. The length of the CDR3 is 15 residues. The V segment lost 4 bases and the J segment 2 bases; nucleotides outside the gene matches: 4. The germline gives CDR1 SNHLY, CDR2 FYNNEI. The CDR3 reads CASSADRGRQETQYF. The DNA for the CDR3 is TGTGCCAGCAGTGCTGACAGGGGGCGACAAGAGACCCAGTACTTC.

The rearrangement links TRBV7-9 to TRBJ1-6, with D possibly TRBD1 on 6 matching bases. The CDR3 consists of 18 residues. CDR1 SEHNR and CDR2 FQNEAQ come from the germline V gene (reference sequence). V lost 2 bases and J 7 bases, leaving 21 bases between the germline ends. CDR3 DNA: TGTGCCAGCAGCTTAAGGCCCTTCTCAGGGGAAGGGAATTCACCCCTCCACTTT. Translation gives CASSLRPFSGEGNSPLHF.

This chain links TRBV19 with TRBJ1-1, with 7 bases aligning to TRBD1. This CDR3 has 14 amino acids. The germline V gene encodes CDR1 LNHDA and CDR2 SQIVND (reference sequence). Trimming cost V 3 bases and J 4 bases; bases outside gene matches: 5. The CDR3, as DNA: TGTGCCAGTAGTATTGACAGGGTGAGCACTGAAGCTTTCTTT. Translated: CASSIDRVSTEAFF. The whole variable domain, remainder taken from reference TRBV19 and TRBJ1-1, is DGGITQSPKYLFRKEGQNVTLSCEQNLNHDAMYWYRQDPGQGLRLIYYSQIVNDFQKGDIAEGYSVSREKKESFPLTVTSAQKNPTAFYLCASSIDRVSTEAFFGQGTRLTVV.

This clone was seen only a few times. The gene calls are TRBV30 and TRBJ2-2; 7 nucleotides match TRBD1. The CDR3 totals 12 residues. Unmatched junction bases numbered 5, after V lost 8 bases and J lost 5 bases. The germline V gene has CDR1 GTSNPN and CDR2 SVGIG (reference sequence). CDR3 protein: CAHRGRTGELFF. In DNA form, the CDR3 reads TGTGCCCACAGGGGTCGGACCGGGGAGCTGTTTTTT.

V gene TRBV5-6 combines with J gene TRBJ1-2; D perhaps matches TRBD1 (6 bases). Germline lookup yields CDR1 SGHDT and CDR2 YYEEEE. The length of the CDR3 is 14 residues. The V and J ends lost 6 bases and 3 bases respectively, with 15 bases between them. CDR3 protein: CASTPTGLDYGYTF. DNA of the CDR3: TGTGCCAGCACCCCTACAGGGCTGGACTATGGCTACACCTTC.